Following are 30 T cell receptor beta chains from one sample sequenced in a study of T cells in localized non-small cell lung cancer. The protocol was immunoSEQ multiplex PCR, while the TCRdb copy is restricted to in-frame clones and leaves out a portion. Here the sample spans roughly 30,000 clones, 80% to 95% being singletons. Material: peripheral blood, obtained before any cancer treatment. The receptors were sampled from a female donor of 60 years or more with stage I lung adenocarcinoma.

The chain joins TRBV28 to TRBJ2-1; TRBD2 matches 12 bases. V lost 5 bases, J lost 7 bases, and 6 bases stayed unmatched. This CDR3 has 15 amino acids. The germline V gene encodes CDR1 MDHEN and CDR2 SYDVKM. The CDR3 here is CASSRTTSGRNEQFF. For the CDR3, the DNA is TGTGCCAGCAGTCGAACGACTAGCGGGAGAAATGAGCAGTTCTTC.

The CDR3 spells CASSLAQLANGELFF. The CDR3 nucleotides are TGCGCCAGCAGCTTGGCCCAACTAGCCAACGGGGAGCTGTTTTTT. The chain recombines TRBV5-1 with TRBJ2-2, with D perhaps TRBD2 (6 bases). The CDR3 is 15 residues long. Germline V CDR1 and CDR2: SGHRS, YFSETQ. V lost 0 bases and J lost 7, with 13 bases in between.

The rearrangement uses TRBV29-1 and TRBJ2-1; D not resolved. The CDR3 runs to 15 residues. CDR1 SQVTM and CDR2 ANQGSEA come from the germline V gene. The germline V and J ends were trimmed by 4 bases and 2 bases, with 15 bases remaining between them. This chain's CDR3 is CSVVPAASPYNEQFF. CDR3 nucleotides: TGCAGCGTTGTCCCCGCGGCGTCCCCCTACAATGAGCAGTTCTTC.

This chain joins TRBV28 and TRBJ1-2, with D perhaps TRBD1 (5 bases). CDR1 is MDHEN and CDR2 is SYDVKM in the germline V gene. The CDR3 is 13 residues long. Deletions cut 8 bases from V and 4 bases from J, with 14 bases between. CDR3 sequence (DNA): TGTGCCAGCCTGGGATCCGGGGCCTATGGCTACACCTTC. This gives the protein CASLGSGAYGYTF.

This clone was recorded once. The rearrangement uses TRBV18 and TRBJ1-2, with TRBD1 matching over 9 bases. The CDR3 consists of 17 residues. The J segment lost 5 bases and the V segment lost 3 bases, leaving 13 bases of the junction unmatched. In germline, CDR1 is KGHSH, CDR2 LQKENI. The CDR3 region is CASSPLLPGQGLYGYTF. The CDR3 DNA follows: TGTGCCAGCTCACCCCTCTTACCTGGACAGGGGCTTTATGGCTACACCTTC. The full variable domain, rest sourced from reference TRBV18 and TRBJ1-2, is NAGVMQNPRHLVRRRGQEARLRCSPMKGHSHVYWYRQLPEEGLKFMVYLQKENIIDESGMPKERFSAEFPKEGPSILRIQQVVRGDSAAYFCASSPLLPGQGLYGYTFGSGTRLTVV.

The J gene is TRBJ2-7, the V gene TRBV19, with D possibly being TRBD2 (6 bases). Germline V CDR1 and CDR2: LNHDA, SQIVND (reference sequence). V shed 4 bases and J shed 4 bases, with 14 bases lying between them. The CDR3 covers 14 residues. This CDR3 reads CASSTRDFGYEQYF. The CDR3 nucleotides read TGTGCCAGTAGTACCAGGGACTTTGGGTACGAGCAGTACTTC. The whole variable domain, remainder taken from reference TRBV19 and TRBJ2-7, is DGGITQSPKYLFRKEGQNVTLSCEQNLNHDAMYWYRQDPGQGLRLIYYSQIVNDFQKGDIAEGYSVSREKKESFPLTVTSAQKNPTAFYLCASSTRDFGYEQYFGPGTRLTVT.

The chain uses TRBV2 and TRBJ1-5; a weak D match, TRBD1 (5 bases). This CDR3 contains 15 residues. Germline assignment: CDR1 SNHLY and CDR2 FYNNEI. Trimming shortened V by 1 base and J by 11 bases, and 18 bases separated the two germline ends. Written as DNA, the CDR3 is TGTGCCAGCAGTGAAGTTGGGGACCTTGGTAGTTCCCAGCATTTT. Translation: CASSEVGDLGSSQHF.

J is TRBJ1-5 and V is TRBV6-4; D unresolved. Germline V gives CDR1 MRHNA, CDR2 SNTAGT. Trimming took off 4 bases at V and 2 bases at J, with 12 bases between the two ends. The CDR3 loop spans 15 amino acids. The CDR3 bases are TGTGCCAGCAGTGTCGCAACCGGTGGCAATCAGCCCCAGCATTTT. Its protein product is CASSVATGGNQPQHF.

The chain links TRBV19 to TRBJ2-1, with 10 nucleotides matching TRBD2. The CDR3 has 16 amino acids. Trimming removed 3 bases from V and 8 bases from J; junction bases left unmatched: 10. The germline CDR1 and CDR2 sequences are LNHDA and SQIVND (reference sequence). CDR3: CASSIWSGGAFDEQFF. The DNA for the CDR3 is TGTGCCAGTAGTATTTGGAGCGGGGGGGCTTTTGATGAGCAGTTCTTC. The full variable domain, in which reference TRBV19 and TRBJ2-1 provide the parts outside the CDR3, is DGGITQSPKYLFRKEGQNVTLSCEQNLNHDAMYWYRQDPGQGLRLIYYSQIVNDFQKGDIAEGYSVSREKKESFPLTVTSAQKNPTAFYLCASSIWSGGAFDEQFFGPGTRLTVL.

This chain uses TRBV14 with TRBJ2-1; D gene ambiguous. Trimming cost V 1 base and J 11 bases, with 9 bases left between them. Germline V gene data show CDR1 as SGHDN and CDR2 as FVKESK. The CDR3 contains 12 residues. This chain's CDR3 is CASSQVRAKQFF. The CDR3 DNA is TGTGCCAGCAGCCAAGTAAGGGCCAAGCAGTTCTTC.

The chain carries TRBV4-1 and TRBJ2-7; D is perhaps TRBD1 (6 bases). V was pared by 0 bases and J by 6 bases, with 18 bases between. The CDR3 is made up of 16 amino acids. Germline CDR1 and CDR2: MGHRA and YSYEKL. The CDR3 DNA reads TGCGCCAGCAGCCAAGATCTACAGGGAGTTTGGGGCGAGCAGTACTTC. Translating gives CASSQDLQGVWGEQYF.

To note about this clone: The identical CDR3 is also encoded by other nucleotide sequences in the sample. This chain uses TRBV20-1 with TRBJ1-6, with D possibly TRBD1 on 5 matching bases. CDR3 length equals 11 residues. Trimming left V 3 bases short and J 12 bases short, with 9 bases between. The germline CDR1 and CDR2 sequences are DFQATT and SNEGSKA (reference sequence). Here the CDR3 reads CSARRGRPLHF. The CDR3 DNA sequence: TGCAGTGCTAGGAGGGGTCGACCCCTCCACTTT.

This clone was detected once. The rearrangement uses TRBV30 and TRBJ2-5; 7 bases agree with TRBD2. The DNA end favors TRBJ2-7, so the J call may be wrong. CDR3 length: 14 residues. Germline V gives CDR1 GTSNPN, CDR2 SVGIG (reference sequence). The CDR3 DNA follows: TGTGCCTGGAGTAAGGCTAGCGGCTCCTACGAGCAGTACTTC. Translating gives CAWSKASGSYEQYF.

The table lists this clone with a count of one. CDR3 nucleotide sequence: TGCGCCAGCAGGCCCGGGACAGGTCCCGGGGCCAACGTCCTGACTTTC. Translating it yields CASRPGTGPGANVLTF. The J gene is TRBJ2-6, the V gene TRBV5-1; 8 bases match TRBD1. This CDR3 is 16 amino acids long. CDR1 and CDR2 from the germline V gene are SGHRS and YFSETQ. Unmatched junction bases numbered 8, after V lost 5 bases and J lost 4 bases.

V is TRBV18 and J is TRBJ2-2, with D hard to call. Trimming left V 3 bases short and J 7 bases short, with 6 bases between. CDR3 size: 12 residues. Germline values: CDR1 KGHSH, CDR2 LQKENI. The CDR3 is CASSPFIGELFF. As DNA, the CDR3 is TGTGCCAGCTCACCTTTTATCGGGGAGCTGTTTTTT.

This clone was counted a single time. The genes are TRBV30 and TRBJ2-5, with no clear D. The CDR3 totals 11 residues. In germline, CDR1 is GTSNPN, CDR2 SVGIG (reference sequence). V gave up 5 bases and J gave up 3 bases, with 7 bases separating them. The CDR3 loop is CAWSAKETQYF. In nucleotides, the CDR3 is TGTGCCTGGTCGGCTAAAGAGACCCAGTACTTC. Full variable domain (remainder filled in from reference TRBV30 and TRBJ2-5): SQTIHQWPATLVQPVGSPLSLECTVEGTSNPNLYWYRQAAGRGLQLLFYSVGIGQISSEVPQNLSASRPQDRQFILSSKKLLLSDSGFYLCAWSAKETQYFGPGTRLLVL.

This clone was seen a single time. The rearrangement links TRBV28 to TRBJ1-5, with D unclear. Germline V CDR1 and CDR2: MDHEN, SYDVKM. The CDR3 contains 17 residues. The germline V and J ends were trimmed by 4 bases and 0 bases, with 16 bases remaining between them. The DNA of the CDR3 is TGTGCCAGCAGTTCACCCGGGGTAATGCCTAGCAATCAGCCCCAGCATTTT. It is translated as CASSSPGVMPSNQPQHF.

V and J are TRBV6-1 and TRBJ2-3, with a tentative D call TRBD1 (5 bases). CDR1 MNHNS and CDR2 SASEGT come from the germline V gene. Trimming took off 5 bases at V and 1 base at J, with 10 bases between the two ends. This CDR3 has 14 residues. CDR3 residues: CASSKVRGTDTQYF. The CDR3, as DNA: TGTGCCAGCAGTAAGGTCAGGGGCACAGATACGCAGTATTTT.

The CDR3 DNA reads TGTGCCAGCGGGGGAGGCCTTCGTGCGGCCAAAAACATTCAGTACTTC. The encoded protein is CASGGGLRAAKNIQYF. The chain carries TRBV2 and TRBJ2-4; D might be TRBD2 (6 bases). V was cut by 8 bases and J by 1 base, with 18 bases left in between. From germline, CDR1 is SNHLY and CDR2 FYNNEI. The CDR3 runs to 16 residues.

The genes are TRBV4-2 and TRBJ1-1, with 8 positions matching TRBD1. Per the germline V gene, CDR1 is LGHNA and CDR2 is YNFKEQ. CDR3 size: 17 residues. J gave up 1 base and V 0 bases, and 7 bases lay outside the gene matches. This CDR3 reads CASSQDPGQGRNTEAFF. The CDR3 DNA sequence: TGTGCCAGCAGCCAAGATCCCGGACAGGGAAGGAACACTGAAGCTTTCTTT.

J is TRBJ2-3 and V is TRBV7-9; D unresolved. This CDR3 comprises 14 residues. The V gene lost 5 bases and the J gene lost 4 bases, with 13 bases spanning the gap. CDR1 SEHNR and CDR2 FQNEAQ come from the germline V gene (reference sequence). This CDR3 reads CASSTAGYSDTQYF. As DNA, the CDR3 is TGTGCCAGCAGCACCGCCGGGTATTCAGATACGCAGTATTTT.

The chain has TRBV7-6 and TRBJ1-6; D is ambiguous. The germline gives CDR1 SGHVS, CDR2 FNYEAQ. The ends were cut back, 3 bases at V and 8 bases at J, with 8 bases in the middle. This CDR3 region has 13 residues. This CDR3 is CASSFAVDSPLHF. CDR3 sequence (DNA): TGTGCCAGCAGCTTTGCAGTCGATTCACCCCTCCACTTT.

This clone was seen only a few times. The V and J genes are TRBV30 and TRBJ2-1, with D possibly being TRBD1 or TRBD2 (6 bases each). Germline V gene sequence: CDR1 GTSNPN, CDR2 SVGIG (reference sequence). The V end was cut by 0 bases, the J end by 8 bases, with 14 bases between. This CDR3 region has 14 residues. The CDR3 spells CAWSVGGGGDEQFF. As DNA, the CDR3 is TGTGCCTGGAGTGTAGGGGGAGGAGGTGATGAGCAGTTCTTC. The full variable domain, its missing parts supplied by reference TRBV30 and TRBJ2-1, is SQTIHQWPATLVQPVGSPLSLECTVEGTSNPNLYWYRQAAGRGLQLLFYSVGIGQISSEVPQNLSASRPQDRQFILSSKKLLLSDSGFYLCAWSVGGGGDEQFFGPGTRLTVL.

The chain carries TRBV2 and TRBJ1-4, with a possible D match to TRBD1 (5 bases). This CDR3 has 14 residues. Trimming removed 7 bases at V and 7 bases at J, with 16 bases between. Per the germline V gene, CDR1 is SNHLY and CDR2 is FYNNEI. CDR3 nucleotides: TGTGCCAGCAAATCCAGGGACGGCGGTGAAAAACTGTTTTTT. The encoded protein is CASKSRDGGEKLFF.

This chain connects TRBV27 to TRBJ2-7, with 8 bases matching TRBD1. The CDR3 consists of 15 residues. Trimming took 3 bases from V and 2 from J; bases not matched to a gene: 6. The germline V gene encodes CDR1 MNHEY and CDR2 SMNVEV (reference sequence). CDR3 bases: TGTGCCAGCAGTTTCCTCGGACAGGGCCCCTACGAGCAGTACTTC. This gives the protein CASSFLGQGPYEQYF.

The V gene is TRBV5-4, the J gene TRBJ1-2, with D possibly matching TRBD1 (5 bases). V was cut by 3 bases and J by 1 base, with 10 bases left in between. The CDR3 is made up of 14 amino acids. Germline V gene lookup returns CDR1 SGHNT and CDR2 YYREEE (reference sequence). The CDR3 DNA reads TGTGCCAGCAGCTCGGACAAATTTAACTATGGCTACACCTTC. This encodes CASSSDKFNYGYTF.

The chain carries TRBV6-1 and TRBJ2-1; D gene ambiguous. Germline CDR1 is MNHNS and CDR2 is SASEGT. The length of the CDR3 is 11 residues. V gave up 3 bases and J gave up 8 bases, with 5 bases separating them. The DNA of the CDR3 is TGTGCCAGCAGTGATGTGTATGAGCAGTTCTTC. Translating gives CASSDVYEQFF.

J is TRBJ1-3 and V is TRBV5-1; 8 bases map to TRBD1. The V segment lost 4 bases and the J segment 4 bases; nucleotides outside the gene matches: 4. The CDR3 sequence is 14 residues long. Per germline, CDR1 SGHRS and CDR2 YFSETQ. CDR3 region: CASSTGTGGNTIYF. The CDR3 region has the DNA TGCGCCAGCAGCACAGGGACAGGAGGAAACACCATATATTTT.

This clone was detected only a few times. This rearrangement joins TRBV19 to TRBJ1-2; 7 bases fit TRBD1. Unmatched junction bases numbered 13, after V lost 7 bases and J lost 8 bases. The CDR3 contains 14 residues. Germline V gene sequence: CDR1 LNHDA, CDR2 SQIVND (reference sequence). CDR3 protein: CASTSRGYSVGYTF. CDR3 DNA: TGTGCCAGTACCTCCAGGGGGTACAGTGTCGGCTACACCTTC.

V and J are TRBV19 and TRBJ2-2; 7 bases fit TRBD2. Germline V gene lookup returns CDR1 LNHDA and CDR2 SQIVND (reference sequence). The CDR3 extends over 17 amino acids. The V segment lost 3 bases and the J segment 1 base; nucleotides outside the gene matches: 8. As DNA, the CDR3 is TGTGCCAGTAGTATTGGGGGAGGGTTGGTGAACACCGGGGAGCTGTTTTTT. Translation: CASSIGGGLVNTGELFF.